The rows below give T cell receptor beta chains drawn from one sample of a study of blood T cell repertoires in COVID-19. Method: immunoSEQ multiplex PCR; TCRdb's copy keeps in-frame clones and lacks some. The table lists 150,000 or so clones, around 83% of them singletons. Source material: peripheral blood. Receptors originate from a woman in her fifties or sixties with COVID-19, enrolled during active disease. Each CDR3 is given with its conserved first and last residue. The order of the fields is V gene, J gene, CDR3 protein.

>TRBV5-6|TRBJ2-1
CASSLDRAWNEQFF
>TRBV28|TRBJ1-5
CASSLFRGQGPQHF
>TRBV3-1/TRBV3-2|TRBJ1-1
CASSPQRFFTEAFF
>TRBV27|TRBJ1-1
CASRNGNTEAFF
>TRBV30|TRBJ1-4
CAWRWQGTEKLFF
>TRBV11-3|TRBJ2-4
CASSLGEGLAKNIQYF
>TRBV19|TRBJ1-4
CASRIDRGPEKLFF
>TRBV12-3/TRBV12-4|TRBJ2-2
CASTIAFTGELFF
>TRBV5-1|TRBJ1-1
CASSWGGTSTEAFF
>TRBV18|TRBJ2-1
CASSQRDSYNEQFF
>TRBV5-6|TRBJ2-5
CASSPGQRETQYF
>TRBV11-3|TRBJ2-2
CASSLAGLGDITGELFF
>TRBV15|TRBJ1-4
CATSPGQGAEKLFF
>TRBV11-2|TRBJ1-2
CASSLDRGGRRLSF
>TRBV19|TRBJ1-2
CASSNRATNYGYTF
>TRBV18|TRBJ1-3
CASSPLSGTGGSGNTIYF
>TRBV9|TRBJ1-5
CASSVSGQQNQPQHF
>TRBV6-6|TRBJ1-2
CASSTTGGQGYTF
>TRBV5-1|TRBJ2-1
CASSGDRGRNEQFF
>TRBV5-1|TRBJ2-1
CASSLLVFSARGGSNEQFF
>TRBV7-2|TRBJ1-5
CASSLVMARGQPQHF
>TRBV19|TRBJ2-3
CASSLASSTDTQYF
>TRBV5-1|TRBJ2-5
CASSLTVQETQYF
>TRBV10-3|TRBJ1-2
CAIEGDHYGYTF
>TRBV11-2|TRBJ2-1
CASSLNGGAYEQFF
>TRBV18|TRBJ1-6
CASSPRQGAYNSPLHF
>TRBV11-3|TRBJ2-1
CASSLSGKGYNEQFF
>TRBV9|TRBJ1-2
CASSGQGGDYGYTF
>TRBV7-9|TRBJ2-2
CASSLILAANTGELFF
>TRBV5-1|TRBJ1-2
CASRVGGQGDRYTF
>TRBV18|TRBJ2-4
CASSPELEDIQYF
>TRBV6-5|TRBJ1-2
CASGKEGSLGRYTF
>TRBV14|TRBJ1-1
CASSDRGMGLNTEAFF
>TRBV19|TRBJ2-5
CASSNSIPETQYF
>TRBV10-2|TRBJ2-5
CASMGGRPDGETQYF
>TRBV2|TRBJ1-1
CASRSGGSGTEAFF
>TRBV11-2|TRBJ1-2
CASSAHRGQGYTF
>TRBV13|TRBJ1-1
CASSLVAGEEAFF
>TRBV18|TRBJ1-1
CASSPRQGNTEAFF
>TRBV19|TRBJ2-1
CASTPTTSSYNEQFF
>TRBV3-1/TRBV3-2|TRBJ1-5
CASSPGTGYRSNQPQHF
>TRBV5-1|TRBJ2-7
CASSLRRGIDHEQYF
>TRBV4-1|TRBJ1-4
CASSQEWGRGNEKLFF
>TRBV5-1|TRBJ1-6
CASSSDRVNSPLHF
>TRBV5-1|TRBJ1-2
CASSSDTGYTF
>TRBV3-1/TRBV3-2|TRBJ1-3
CASSHPDRRNTIYF
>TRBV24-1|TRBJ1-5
CATSDGSGGRSNQPQHF
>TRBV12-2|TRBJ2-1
CASRLEAGGYNEQFF
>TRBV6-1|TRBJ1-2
CASSEQDRSGYTF
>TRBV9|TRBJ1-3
CASSVGDTGNTIYF
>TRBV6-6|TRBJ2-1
CASSTSLVGEQFF
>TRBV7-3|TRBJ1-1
CASSPNRGLTQEAFF
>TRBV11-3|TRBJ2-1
CASSLRGTGGNEQFF